This T cell receptor beta chain stems from a study of CD8+CD57+ T cells in acquired aplastic anemia. Study-wide context: On average, sorted CD4+ and CD8+ cells gave around 3 ug of DNA.

This clonotype appeared many times. Its antigen is undetermined. It was patients with CD8+CD57+ cell expansion by flow cytometry who were chosen for sequencing. A severe acquired aplastic anemia diagnosis applied to all patients. Trimming took 10 bases from V and 1 from J, leaving 19 bases between them. The V gene's germline CDR1 is MGHRA and CDR2 YSYEKL. The CDR3 totals 15 residues. TCR beta VDJ and CDR3 profiling used genomic DNA as template. TCRdb itself ran the reads through MiXCR, one entry per CDR3 protein. The sample holds 200,000 to 250,000 distinct CDR3 sequences, almost 50% seen once. General study findings and limits: Fewer than 30 shared CD8+ CDR3s appeared highly expressed within patients' immunodominant clones.

Sequenced input: sorted CD4+, CD8+, or CD8+CD57+ T cells (not recorded which) from PBMCs. The receptor was isolated from a human donor with aplastic anemia. V and J are TRBV4-1 and TRBJ1-2; perhaps TRBD1 as D (5 bases). The CDR3 nucleotides are TGCGCCACCACGGGGCTATCTGGGGGTAACTATGGCTACACCTTC. It encodes CATTGLSGGNYGYTF.